Shown below are 5 T cell receptor beta chains from a single sample sequenced in a study of metastatic and nonmetastatic thyroid tumors. Thyroid surgery was performed in patients who had received no treatment beforehand. MiXCR was used by TCRdb to re-call the PCR reads. The repertoire includes just over 70,000 clones, 18% of them detected once, and roughly 13% sits in the top ten. The sequenced sample consisted of blood. These receptors were taken from a female donor with papillary thyroid cancer or a benign thyroid nodule (not recorded which). Some clones in this sample may be carry-over from other donors' samples.

The chain employs TRBV30 and TRBJ2-5; 8 bases map to TRBD1. Germline V lookup: CDR1 GTSNPN, CDR2 SVGIG (reference sequence). The V segment lost 5 bases and the J segment 0 bases; nucleotides outside the gene matches: 5. The CDR3 covers 14 residues. The CDR3 region has the DNA TGTGCCTGGGGGGACAGGAAGTACCAAGAGACCCAGTACTTC. Protein sequence: CAWGDRKYQETQYF.

This clone is labeled as medium-sized. The chain employs TRBV4-2 and TRBJ2-6; TRBD2 is a possible D gene (6 bases). Germline assignment: CDR1 LGHNA and CDR2 YNFKEQ. The CDR3 totals 16 residues. With 4 bases removed from V and 4 bases from J, the gap between germline ends came to 14 bases. The CDR3 is CASSPDTSSGANVLTF. CDR3 nucleotides: TGTGCCAGCAGCCCAGACACTAGCTCAGGGGCCAACGTCCTGACTTTC.

This chain connects TRBV6-1 to TRBJ1-5; D perhaps matches TRBD1 (6 bases). This CDR3 comprises 11 residues. Trimming left V 4 bases short and J 15 bases short, with 13 bases between. CDR1 is MNHNS and CDR2 is SASEGT in the germline V gene. CDR3 residues: CASSGTVTLHF. The CDR3 DNA is TGTGCCAGCAGTGGGACAGTAACATTGCATTTT.

This clone was counted at least ten times. The J gene is TRBJ2-5, the V gene TRBV7-9; maybe TRBD1 (5 bases). The CDR3 has 16 residues. CDR1 is SEHNR, CDR2 FQNEAQ, per germline (reference sequence). Trimming stripped 6 bases from V and 2 bases from J, with 19 bases between. This CDR3 is CASRHPLGPRQETQYF. CDR3 DNA sequence: TGTGCCAGCAGACACCCCCTGGGGCCCAGACAAGAGACCCAGTACTTC. The full variable domain, rest sourced from reference TRBV7-9 and TRBJ2-5, is DTGVSQNPRHKITKRGQNVTFRCDPISEHNRLYWYRQTLGQGPEFLTYFQNEAQLEKSRLLSDRFSAERPKGSFSTLEIQRTEQGDSAMYLCASRHPLGPRQETQYFGPGTRLLVL.

This clone occurred many times. The V call is TRBV6-4, the J call TRBJ2-1; 9 nucleotides agree with TRBD2. Losses at the gene ends were 0 bases for V and 0 bases for J; bases not matched to a gene: 0. This CDR3 has 16 residues. The germline V gene encodes CDR1 MRHNA and CDR2 SNTAGT. The CDR3 DNA reads TGTGCCAGCAGTGACTCTAGCGGGAGCTCCTACAATGAGCAGTTCTTC. Protein product: CASSDSSGSSYNEQFF.